The clone carrying this T cell receptor beta chain was seen only a few times. Its antigen is still unknown. This specimen comes from a study of T-cell memory formation after mild COVID-19. The wider study: The TCR clusters were mostly specific to one donor.

Trimming at V came to 3 bases and at J to 2 bases, leaving 8 bases not matched to a gene. CDR3 length: 16 amino acids. Study-wide points: Pre-infection memory held some responding clones, suggesting pre-existing cross-reactive T cells responded. Whereas later expanders leaned CD4+, clones contracting day 15 to 85 showed a balanced CD4/CD8 makeup.

TCR alpha and TCR beta cDNA libraries carrying sample barcodes and UMIs were produced by 5'RACE using constant-segment primers. MiXCR, run by TCRdb on the 5' RACE reads, gives a single entry per CDR3 protein. The sample holds 450,000 or so distinct CDR3 sequences, roughly 20% seen once. The source of this sequence is an adult woman who had mild COVID-19 (a few samples of this study predate the infection). Cell type and time point are not known. The rearrangement links TRBV12-3 or TRBV12-4 to TRBJ2-5; the match to TRBD1 covers 8 bases. Sequenced material: PBMCs or a T cell subset sorted from them (not recorded which). CDR3 sequence: CASSFIRGPPQETQYF. The CDR3 nucleotides are TGTGCCAGCAGTTTCATCAGGGGGCCACCGCAAGAGACCCAGTACTTC.